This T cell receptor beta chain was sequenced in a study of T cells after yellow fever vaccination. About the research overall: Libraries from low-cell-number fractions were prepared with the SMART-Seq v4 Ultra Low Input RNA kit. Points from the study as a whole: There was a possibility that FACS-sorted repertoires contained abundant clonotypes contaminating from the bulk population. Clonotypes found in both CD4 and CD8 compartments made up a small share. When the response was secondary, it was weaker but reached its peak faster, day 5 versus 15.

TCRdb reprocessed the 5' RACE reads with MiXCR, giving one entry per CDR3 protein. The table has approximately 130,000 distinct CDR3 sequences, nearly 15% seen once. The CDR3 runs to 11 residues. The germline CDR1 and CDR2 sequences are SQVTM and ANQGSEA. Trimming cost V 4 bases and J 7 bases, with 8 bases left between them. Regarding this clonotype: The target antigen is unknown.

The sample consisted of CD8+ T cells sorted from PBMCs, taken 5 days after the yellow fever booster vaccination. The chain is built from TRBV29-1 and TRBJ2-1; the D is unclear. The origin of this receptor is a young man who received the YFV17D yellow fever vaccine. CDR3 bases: TGCAGCGTTGTTAAGGAGAATGAGCAGTTCTTC. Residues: CSVVKENEQFF.